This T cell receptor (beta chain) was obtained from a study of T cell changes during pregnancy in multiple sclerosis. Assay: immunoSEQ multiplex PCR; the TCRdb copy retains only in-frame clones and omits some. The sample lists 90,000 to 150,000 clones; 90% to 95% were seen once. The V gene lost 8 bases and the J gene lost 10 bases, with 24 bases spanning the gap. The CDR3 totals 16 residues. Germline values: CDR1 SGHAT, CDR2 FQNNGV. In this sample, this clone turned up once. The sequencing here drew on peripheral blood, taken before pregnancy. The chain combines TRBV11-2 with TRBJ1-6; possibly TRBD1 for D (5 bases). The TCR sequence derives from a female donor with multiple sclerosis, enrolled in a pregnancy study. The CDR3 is CASGLITGGGVSPLHF. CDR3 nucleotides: TGTGCCAGCGGGCTAATCACCGGTGGGGGGGTATCACCCCTCCACTTT.